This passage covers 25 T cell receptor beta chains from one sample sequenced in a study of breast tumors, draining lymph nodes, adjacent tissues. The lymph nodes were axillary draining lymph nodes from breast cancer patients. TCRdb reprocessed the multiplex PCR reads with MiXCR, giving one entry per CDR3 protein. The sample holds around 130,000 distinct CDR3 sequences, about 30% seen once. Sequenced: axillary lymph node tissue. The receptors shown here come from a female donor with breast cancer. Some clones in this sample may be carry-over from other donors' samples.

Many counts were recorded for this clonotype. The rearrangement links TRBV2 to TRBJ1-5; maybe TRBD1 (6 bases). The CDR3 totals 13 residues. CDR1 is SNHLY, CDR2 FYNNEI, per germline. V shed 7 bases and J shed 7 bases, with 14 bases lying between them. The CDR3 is CASMRGGDQPQHF. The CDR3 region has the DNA TGTGCCAGCATGAGGGGGGGCGACCAGCCCCAGCATTTT. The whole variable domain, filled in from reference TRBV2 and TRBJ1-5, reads EPEVTQTPSHQVTQMGQEVILRCVPISNHLYFYWYRQILGQKVEFLVSFYNNEISEKSEIFDDQFSVERPDGSNFTLKIRSTKLEDSAMYFCASMRGGDQPQHFGDGTRLSIL.

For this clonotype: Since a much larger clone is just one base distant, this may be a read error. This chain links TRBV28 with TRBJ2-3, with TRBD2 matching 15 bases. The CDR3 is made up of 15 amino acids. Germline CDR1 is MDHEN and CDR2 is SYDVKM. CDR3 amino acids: CASRWTSGGGDMQYF. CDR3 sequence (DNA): TGTGCCAGCAGGTGGACTAGCGGGGGGGGAGATATGCAGTATTTT.

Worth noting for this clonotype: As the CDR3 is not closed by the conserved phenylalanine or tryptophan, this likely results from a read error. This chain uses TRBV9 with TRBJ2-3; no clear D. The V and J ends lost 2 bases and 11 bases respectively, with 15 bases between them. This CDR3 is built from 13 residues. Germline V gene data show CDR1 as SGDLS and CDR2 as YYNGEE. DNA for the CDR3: TGTGCCAGCAGCGTTGGCTCCTACAATGAGCAGTATTCT. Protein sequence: CASSVGSYNEQYS.

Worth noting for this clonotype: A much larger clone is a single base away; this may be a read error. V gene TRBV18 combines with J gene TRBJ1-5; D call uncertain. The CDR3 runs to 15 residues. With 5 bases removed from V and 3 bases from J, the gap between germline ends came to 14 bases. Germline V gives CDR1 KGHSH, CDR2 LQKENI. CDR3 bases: TGTGCCAGCTCAACGGGAAAGGAGATCAATCAGCCCCAGCATTTT. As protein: CASSTGKEINQPQHF.

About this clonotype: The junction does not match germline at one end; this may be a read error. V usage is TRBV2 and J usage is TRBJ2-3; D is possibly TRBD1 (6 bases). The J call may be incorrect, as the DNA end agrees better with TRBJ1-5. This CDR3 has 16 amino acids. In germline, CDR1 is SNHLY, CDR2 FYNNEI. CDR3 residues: CASSGAGGGPTDTQHF. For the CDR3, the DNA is TGCGCCAGCAGTGGCGCTGGGGGGGGCCCCACAGATACGCAGCATTTT.

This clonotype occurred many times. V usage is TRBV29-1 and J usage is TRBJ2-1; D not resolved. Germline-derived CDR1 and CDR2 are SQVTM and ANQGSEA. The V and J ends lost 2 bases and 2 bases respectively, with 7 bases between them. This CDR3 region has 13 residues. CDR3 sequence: CSVERATYNEQFF. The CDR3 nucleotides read TGCAGCGTTGAACGCGCCACCTACAATGAGCAGTTCTTC.

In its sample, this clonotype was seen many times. CDR3 in DNA: TGCAGTGCTAGCACAGGGGGCTCGGCTAACTATGGCTACACCTTC. Protein sequence: CSASTGGSANYGYTF. This chain uses TRBV20-1 with TRBJ1-2; TRBD1 agrees at 9 bases. CDR3 length equals 15 residues. CDR1 and CDR2 (germline): DFQATT, SNEGSKA (reference sequence). V was pared by 3 bases and J by 0 bases, with 5 bases of the junction left unmatched.

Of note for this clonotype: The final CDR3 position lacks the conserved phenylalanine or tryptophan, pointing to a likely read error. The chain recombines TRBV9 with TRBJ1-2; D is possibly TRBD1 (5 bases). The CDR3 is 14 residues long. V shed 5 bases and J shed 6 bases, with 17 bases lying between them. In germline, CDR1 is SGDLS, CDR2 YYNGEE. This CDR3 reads CASREWGESDGYTL. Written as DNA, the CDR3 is TGTGCCAGCAGGGAATGGGGGGAGTCTGATGGCTACACCCTC.

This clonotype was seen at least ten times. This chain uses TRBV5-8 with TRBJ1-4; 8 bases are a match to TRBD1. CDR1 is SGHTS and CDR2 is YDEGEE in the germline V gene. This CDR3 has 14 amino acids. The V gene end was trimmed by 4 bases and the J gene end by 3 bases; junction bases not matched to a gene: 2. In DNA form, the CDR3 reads TGTGCCAGCAGCGTGGACAGGGCTAATGAAAAACTGTTTTTT. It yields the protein CASSVDRANEKLFF. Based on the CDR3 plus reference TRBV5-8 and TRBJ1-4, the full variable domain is EAGVTQSPTHLIKTRGQQATLRCSPISGHTSVYWYQQALGLGLQFLLWYDEGEERNRGNFPPRFSGRQFPNYSSELNVNALELEDSALYLCASSVDRANEKLFFGSGTQLSVL.

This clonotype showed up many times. The CDR3: CAWSFQDNSPLHF. CDR3 DNA: TGTGCCTGGAGTTTCCAGGATAATTCACCCCTCCACTTT. V gene TRBV30 combines with J gene TRBJ1-6; no clear D gene. Germline values: CDR1 GTSNPN, CDR2 SVGIG (reference sequence). The CDR3 covers 13 residues. V was clipped by 2 bases and J by 5 bases, with 7 bases between them. The whole variable domain, remainder taken from reference TRBV30 and TRBJ1-6, is SQTIHQWPATLVQPVGSPLSLECTVEGTSNPNLYWYRQAAGRGLQLLFYSVGIGQISSEVPQNLSASRPQDRQFILSSKKLLLSDSGFYLCAWSFQDNSPLHFGNGTRLTVT.

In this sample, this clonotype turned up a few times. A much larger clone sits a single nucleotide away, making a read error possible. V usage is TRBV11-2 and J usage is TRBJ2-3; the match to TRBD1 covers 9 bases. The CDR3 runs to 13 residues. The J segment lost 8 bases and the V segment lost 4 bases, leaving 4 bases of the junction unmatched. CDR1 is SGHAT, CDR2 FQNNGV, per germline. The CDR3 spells CASSYRGQATQYF. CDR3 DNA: TGTGCCAGCAGCTACAGGGGGCAAGCTACGCAGTATTTT.

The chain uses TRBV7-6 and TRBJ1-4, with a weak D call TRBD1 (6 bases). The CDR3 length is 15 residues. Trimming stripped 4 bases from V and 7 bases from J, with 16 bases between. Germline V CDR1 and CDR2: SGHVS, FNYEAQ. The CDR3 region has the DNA TGTGCCAGCAGCTCTAAGGACAGCCGGGGTGAAAAACTGTTTTTT. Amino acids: CASSSKDSRGEKLFF.

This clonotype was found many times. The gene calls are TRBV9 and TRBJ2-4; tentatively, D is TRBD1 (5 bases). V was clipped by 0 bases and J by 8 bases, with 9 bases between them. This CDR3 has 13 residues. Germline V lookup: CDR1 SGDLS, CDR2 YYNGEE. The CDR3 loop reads CASSVDSGYIQYF. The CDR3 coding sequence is TGTGCCAGCAGCGTAGATTCAGGGTACATTCAGTACTTC.

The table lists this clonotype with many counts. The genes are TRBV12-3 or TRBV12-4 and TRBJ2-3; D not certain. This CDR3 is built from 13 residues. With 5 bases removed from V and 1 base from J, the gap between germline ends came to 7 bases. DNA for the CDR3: TGTGCCAGCAGTGACTCGGGCACAGATACGCAGTATTTT. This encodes CASSDSGTDTQYF.

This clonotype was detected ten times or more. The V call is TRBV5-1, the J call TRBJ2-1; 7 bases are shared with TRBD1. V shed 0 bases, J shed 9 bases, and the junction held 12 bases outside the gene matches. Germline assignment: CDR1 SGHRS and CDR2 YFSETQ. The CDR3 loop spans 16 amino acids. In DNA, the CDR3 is TGCGCCAGCAGCTTGGCCACAGGGATACAGGGGATTGAGCAGTTCTTC. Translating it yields CASSLATGIQGIEQFF. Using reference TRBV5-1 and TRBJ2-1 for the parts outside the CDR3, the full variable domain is KAGVTQTPRYLIKTRGQQVTLSCSPISGHRSVSWYQQTPGQGLQFLFEYFSETQRNKGNFPGRFSGRQFSNSRSEMNVSTLELGDSALYLCASSLATGIQGIEQFFGPGTRLTVL.

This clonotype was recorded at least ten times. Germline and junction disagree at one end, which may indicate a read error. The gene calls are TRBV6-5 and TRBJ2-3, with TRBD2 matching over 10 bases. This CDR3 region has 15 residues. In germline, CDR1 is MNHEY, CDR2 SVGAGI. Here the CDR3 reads CVSRQAGGGTDTQYF. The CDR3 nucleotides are TGTGTCAGCAGACAAGCGGGGGGGGGCACAGATACGCAGTATTTT.

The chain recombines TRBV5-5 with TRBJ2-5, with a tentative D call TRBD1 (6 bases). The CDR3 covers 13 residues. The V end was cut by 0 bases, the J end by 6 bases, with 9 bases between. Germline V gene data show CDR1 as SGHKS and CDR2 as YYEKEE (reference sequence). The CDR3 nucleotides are TGTGCCAGCAGCTTGGGGGGGCAAAAGACCCAGTACTTC. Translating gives CASSLGGQKTQYF.

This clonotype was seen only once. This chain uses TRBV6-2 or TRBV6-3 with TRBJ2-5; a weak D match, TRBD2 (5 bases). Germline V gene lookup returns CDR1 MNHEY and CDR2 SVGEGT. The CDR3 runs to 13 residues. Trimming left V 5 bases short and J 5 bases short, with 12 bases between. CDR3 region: CASSHRGWETQYF. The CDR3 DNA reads TGTGCCAGCAGTCACCGGGGTTGGGAGACCCAGTACTTC.

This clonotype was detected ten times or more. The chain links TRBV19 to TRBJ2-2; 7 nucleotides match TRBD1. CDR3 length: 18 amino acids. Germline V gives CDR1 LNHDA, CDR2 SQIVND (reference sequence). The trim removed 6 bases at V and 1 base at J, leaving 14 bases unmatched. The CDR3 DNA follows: TGTGCCAGTAGCACCAACCGGGACAGCTACTTGAACACCGGGGAGCTGTTTTTT. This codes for CASSTNRDSYLNTGELFF.

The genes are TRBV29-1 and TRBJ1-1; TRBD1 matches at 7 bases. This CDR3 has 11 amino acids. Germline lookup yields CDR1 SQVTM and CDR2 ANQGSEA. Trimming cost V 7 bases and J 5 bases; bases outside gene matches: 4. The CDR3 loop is CSATGNTEAFF. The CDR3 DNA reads TGCAGCGCGACAGGGAATACTGAAGCTTTCTTT. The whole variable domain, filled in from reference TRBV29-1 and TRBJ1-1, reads SAVISQKPSRDICQRGTSLTIQCQVDSQVTMMFWYRQQPGQSLTLIATANQGSEATYESGFVIDKFPISRPNLTFSTLTVSNMSPEDSSIYLCSATGNTEAFFGQGTRLTVV.

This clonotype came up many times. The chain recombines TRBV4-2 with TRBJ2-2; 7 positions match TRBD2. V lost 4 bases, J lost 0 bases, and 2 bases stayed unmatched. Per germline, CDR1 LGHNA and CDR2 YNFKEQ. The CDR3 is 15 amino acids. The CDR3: CASSLGGTNTGELFF. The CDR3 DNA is TGTGCCAGCAGCCTCGGGGGGACGAACACCGGGGAGCTGTTTTTT.

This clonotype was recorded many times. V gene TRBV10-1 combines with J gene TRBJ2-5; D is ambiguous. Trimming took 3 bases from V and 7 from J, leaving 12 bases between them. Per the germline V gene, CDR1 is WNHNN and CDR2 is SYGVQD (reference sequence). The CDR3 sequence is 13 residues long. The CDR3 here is CASSDGQTGTQYF. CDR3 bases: TGCGCCAGCAGTGACGGCCAAACGGGGACCCAGTACTTC.

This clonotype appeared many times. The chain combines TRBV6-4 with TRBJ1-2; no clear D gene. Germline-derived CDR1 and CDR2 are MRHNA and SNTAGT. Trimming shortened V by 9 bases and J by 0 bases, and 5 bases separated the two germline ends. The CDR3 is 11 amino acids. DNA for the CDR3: TGTGCCAGTCAAACTAACTATGGCTACACCTTC. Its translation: CASQTNYGYTF.

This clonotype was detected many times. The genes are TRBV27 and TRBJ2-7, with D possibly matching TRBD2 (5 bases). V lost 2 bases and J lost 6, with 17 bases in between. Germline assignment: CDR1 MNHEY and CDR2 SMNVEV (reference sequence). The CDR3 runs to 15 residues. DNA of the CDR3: TGTGCCAGCAGTTTAGCGGGCCCGCCCTTTAGCGAGCAGTACTTC. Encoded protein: CASSLAGPPFSEQYF.

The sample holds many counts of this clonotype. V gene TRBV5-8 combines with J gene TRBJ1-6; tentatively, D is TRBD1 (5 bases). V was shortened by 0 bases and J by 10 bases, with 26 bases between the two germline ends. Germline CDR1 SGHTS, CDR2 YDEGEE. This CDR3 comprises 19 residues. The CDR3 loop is CASSLVPGRQVRGGSPLHF. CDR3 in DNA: TGTGCCAGCAGCTTGGTGCCGGGACGCCAGGTCCGGGGCGGCTCACCCCTCCACTTT.